This T cell receptor (beta chain) appears in the sequencing data of a study of post-analysis software for immune sequencing data. CDR3 length: 14 residues. Germline-derived CDR1 and CDR2 are SGHKS and YYEKEE (reference sequence). Deletions cut 10 bases from V and 4 bases from J, with 20 bases between. Study findings and constraints: With TRBV5-6, TRBV5-1 and TRBV20-1 included, about 5 TRBV segments were more frequent in patients than in controls.

In its sample, this clonotype was seen many times. Its target is not known. Libraries were made from TCR beta cDNA, and they carried unique molecular identifiers. Each CDR3 protein is one row after TCRdb ran MiXCR on the PCR reads. In the table there are roughly 410,000 distinct CDR3 sequences, roughly 30% of which are singletons. The clonotype originates from a girl under 18 with multiple sclerosis. This sequence joins TRBV5-5 and TRBJ2-5; D assignment may be TRBD1 or TRBD2 (6 bases each). The sequenced sample was blood. In nucleotides, the CDR3 is TGTGCCTGCGAGAGGGGGGCGGCAGGAGAGACCCAGTACTTC. Translating it yields CACERGAAGETQYF.